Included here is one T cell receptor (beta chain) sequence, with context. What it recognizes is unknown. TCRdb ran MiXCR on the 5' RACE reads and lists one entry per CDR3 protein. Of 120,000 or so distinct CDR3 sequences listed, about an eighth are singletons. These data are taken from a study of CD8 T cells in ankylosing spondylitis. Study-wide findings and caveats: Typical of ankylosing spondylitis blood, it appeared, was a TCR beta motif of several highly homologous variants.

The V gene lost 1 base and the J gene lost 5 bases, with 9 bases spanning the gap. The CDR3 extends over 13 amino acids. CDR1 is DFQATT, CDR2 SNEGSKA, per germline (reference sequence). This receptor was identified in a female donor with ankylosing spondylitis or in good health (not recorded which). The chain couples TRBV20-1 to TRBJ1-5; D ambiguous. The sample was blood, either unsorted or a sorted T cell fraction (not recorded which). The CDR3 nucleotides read TGCAGTGCTAGAGGCCTTGATGATCAGCCCCAGCATTTT. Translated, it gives CSARGLDDQPQHF.